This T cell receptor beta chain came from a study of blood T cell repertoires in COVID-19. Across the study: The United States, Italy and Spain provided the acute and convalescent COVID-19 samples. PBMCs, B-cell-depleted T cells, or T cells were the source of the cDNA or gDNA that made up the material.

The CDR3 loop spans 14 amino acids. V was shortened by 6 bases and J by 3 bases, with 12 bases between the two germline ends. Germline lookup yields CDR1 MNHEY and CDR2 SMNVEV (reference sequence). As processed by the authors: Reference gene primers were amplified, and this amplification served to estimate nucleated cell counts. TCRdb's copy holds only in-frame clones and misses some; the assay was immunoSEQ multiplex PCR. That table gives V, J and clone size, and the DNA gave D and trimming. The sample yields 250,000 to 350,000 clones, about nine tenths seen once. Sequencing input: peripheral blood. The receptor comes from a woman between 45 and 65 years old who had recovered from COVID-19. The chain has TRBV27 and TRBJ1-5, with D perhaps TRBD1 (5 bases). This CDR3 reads CASRDPGLNQPQHF. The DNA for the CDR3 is TGTGCCAGCAGGGACCCGGGACTCAATCAGCCCCAGCATTTT.